The 22 T cell receptor delta chains below come from one sample, sequenced in a study of gamma-delta chains in newborns, infants, children. TCRdb re-called clones from the reads using CATT. The sample includes a few thousand delta-chain clones, under 4% seen only once; the top ten take over 12%. Sequencing was done on a sample of blood. The origin of the receptors is a child who was a newborn, infant or young child, either healthy, febrile or measles-vaccinated (not recorded which).

Concerning this clone: TCRdb's protein, taken from a much larger clone, differs from this DNA's translation at residue 7, likely owing to a read error; the protein displayed comes from the DNA. The chain links TRDV1 to TRDJ1; no reliable D call. Germline V gene data show CDR1 as TSWWSYY and CDR2 as QGS. The CDR3 length is 17 residues. With 4 bases removed from V and 0 bases from J, the gap between germline ends came to 18 bases. The CDR3 loop is CALGVKGAERDTDKLIF. CDR3 sequence (DNA): TGTGCTCTTGGGGTCAAAGGGGCGGAACGAGACACCGATAAACTCATCTTT.

This clone is medium-sized (0.01 to 0.1%) within its sample. A far more abundant clone sits one base away, making this likely a read error. The V gene is TRDV2, the J gene TRDJ3; 7 nucleotides match TRDD3. The CDR3 is made up of 16 amino acids. Germline lookup yields CDR1 GEAIGNYY and CDR2 EKD. CDR3: CACDWGSSWDARQMFF. In nucleotides, the CDR3 is TGTGCCTGTGACTGGGGGAGCTCCTGGGACGCCCGACAGATGTTTTTC.

This clone was detected only a few times. One base separates it from a far larger clone, so it is likely a read error. The rearrangement uses TRDV2 and TRDJ1, with TRDD3 as a possible D gene (6 bases). There are 13 residues in the CDR3. Germline CDR1 and CDR2: GEAIGNYY and EKD. CDR3 sequence: CARDMGDTDKLIF. Written as DNA, the CDR3 is TGTGCCCGTGACATGGGGGACACCGATAAACTCATCTTT.

The J gene is TRDJ3, the V gene TRDV2, with 9 positions matching TRDD3. Germline V gives CDR1 GEAIGNYY, CDR2 EKD. The J segment lost 0 bases and the V segment lost 3 bases, leaving 11 bases of the junction unmatched. The CDR3 extends over 20 amino acids. The CDR3 protein is CACDGVGIRRSSWDTRQMFF. As DNA, the CDR3 is TGTGCCTGTGACGGCGTGGGGATACGCAGAAGCTCCTGGGACACCCGACAGATGTTTTTC.

In the case of this clone: Translating this DNA gives a protein that differs at residue 11 from the TCRdb one, which belongs to a much larger clone; a read error is likely, and the protein shown is this translation. The V and J genes are TRDV2 and TRDJ3; D is unresolved. The CDR3 spans 16 residues. CDR1 and CDR2 from the germline V gene are GEAIGNYY and EKD. The CDR3 spells CACDTVINRDARQMFF. CDR3 nucleotides: TGTGCCTGTGACACCGTTATAAACCGGGACGCCCGACAGATGTTTTTC.

A few counts support this clone. TCRdb lists the protein of a much larger clone for this DNA, which differs at residue 4, so this is likely a read error; the protein given here is translated from the DNA itself. The chain joins TRDV2 to TRDJ3, with 12 bases identical to TRDD3. The CDR3 runs to 19 residues. The germline gives CDR1 GEAIGNYY, CDR2 EKD. The CDR3 DNA reads TGTGCCTGTAACACTGGGGGATACCCCAGCTCCTGGGACACCCGACAGATGTTTTTC. The encoded protein is CACNTGGYPSSWDTRQMFF.

This clone was seen a few times. This DNA translates differently at residue 12 from the TCRdb protein, which is that of a much larger clone; a read error is likely, and the protein shown is the DNA's own translation. This sequence joins TRDV1 and TRDJ1; perhaps TRDD3 as D (6 bases). This CDR3 contains 17 residues. Deletions cut 5 bases from V and 8 bases from J, with 27 bases between. Germline V gene lookup returns CDR1 TSWWSYY and CDR2 QGS. For the CDR3, the DNA is TGTGCTCTTGGGAAGCGCTGGGGTTCAGTACTGGTTGGCAAACTCATCTTT. Protein: CALGKRWGSVLVGKLIF.

By frequency in the sample, this clone is large. This CDR3 is also generated by other DNA sequences in the sample. The V call is TRDV2, the J call TRDJ3; 9 bases match TRDD3. V lost 0 bases and J lost 0; bases outside the gene matches: 8. The germline CDR1 and CDR2 sequences are GEAIGNYY and EKD. The CDR3 is made up of 20 amino acids. The CDR3 DNA is TGTGCCTGTGACACCCTGGGGGATGAATTCAGCTCCTGGGACACCCGACAGATGTTTTTC. Translated, it gives CACDTLGDEFSSWDTRQMFF.

Regarding this clone: An end of the junction differs from the germline gene, which may be a read error. This rearrangement joins TRDV2 to TRDJ2, with a possible D match to TRDD3 (6 bases). The CDR3 is 17 residues long. Germline V gives CDR1 GEAIGNYY, CDR2 EKD. DNA of the CDR3: TGTGCCTGTGACAGGGTGGGGGCTACGACTTTGACGGCACAACTCTTCTTT. This gives the protein CACDRVGATTLTAQLFF.

Remarks on this clone: The amino acid sequence in TCRdb belongs to a much larger clone and departs from this DNA's translation at residue 5, likely a sequencing read error; the sequence shown is translated from the DNA. The V call is TRDV2, the J call TRDJ2; D is possibly TRDD3 (6 bases). V dropped 2 bases and J dropped 0 bases, with 9 bases sitting between them. CDR1 and CDR2 from the germline V gene are GEAIGNYY and EKD. The CDR3 covers 15 residues. CDR3 protein: CACDIGGALTAQLFF. In DNA, the CDR3 is TGTGCCTGTGACATCGGGGGAGCTTTGACAGCACAACTCTTCTTT.

This clone came up a few times. Other DNA variants within this sample encode the same CDR3. This chain joins TRDV2 and TRDJ3, with 9 nucleotides matching TRDD3. In germline, CDR1 is GEAIGNYY, CDR2 EKD. This CDR3 is built from 18 residues. V was pared by 0 bases and J by 2 bases, with 4 bases of the junction left unmatched. The CDR3 sequence: CACDTGGYRTWDTRQMFF. The CDR3 DNA reads as TGTGCCTGTGACACCGGGGGATACAGGACCTGGGACACCCGACAGATGTTTTTC.

This clone was observed at least ten times. The TCRdb protein, from a much larger clone, departs from this DNA's translation at residue 3, likely by read error; the protein shown derives from the DNA. CDR3 sequence: CARDILGDTLTAQLFF. CDR3 nucleotides: TGTGCCCGTGACATACTGGGGGATACTTTGACAGCACAACTCTTCTTT. The rearrangement uses TRDV2 and TRDJ2; 11 bases are shared with TRDD3. Germline CDR1 reads GEAIGNYY; CDR2 reads EKD. The CDR3 sequence is 16 residues long.

Concerning this clone: A read error likely explains why the TCRdb protein, taken from a much larger clone, differs from this DNA's translation at residue 3; the protein shown is translated from the DNA. The chain recombines TRDV2 with TRDJ3, with D hard to call. This CDR3 has 18 amino acids. CDR1 and CDR2 (germline): GEAIGNYY, EKD. The CDR3 region has the DNA TGTGCCCGTGACACCGGCGACCTAAGCTCCTGGGACACCCGACAGATGTTTTTC. Translation gives CARDTGDLSSWDTRQMFF.

A few counts support this clone. TCRdb's protein, taken from a much larger clone, differs from this DNA's translation at residue 5, likely owing to a read error; the protein displayed comes from the DNA. This chain joins TRDV2 and TRDJ3; 7 nucleotides line up with TRDD3. The CDR3 has 19 amino acids. V lost 3 bases to trimming and J lost 0 bases; unmatched junction nucleotides: 10. Germline V gene lookup returns CDR1 GEAIGNYY and CDR2 EKD. In DNA form, the CDR3 reads TGTGCCTGTGACTGTACTGGGGCCTACGACTCCTGGGACACCCGACAGATGTTTTTC. Translated, it gives CACDCTGAYDSWDTRQMFF.

This clone was seen only a few times. TCRdb pairs this DNA with a much larger clone's protein that differs at residue 5, likely a read error; the protein shown was translated from the DNA. This chain connects TRDV2 to TRDJ3, with 9 bases that match TRDD3. V shed 3 bases, J shed 2 bases, and the junction held 1 base outside the gene matches. Per the germline V gene, CDR1 is GEAIGNYY and CDR2 is EKD. The CDR3 is made up of 16 amino acids. This CDR3 reads CACDHWGTWDTRQMFF. Here the CDR3 DNA reads TGTGCCTGTGACCACTGGGGGACCTGGGACACCCGACAGATGTTTTTC.

For this clone: TCRdb's listed protein matches a much larger clone and diverges from this DNA's translation at residue 7, likely through a read error; the protein shown comes from the DNA. The chain is built from TRDV2 and TRDJ3; D unresolved. Per germline, CDR1 GEAIGNYY and CDR2 EKD. The CDR3 runs to 17 residues. V lost 2 bases, J lost 3 bases, and 13 bases lay in between. CDR3 sequence: CACDILWDFWDTRQMFF. The CDR3 DNA reads TGTGCCTGTGACATACTGTGGGACTTCTGGGACACCCGACAGATGTTTTTC.

This clone turned up a few times. A read error is the likely source, as a far larger clone sits one nucleotide away. The same CDR3 can be traced to other DNA sequences in this sample. The chain carries TRDV2 and TRDJ3, with 13 nucleotides matching TRDD3. The CDR3 is 21 amino acids. J was trimmed by 0 bases and V by 0 bases; bases with no gene match: 7. Per germline, CDR1 GEAIGNYY and CDR2 EKD. This chain's CDR3 is CACDTVLGDTRSSWDTRQMFF. CDR3 DNA sequence: TGTGCCTGTGACACCGTACTGGGGGATACGCGCAGCTCCTGGGACACCCGACAGATGTTTTTC.

This clone came up a few times. The TCRdb protein, from a much larger clone, departs from this DNA's translation at residue 5, likely by read error; the protein shown derives from the DNA. This sequence joins TRDV2 and TRDJ3; no reliable D call. Trimming removed 3 bases from V and 0 bases from J, with 11 bases in between. Per germline, CDR1 GEAIGNYY and CDR2 EKD. The CDR3 sequence is 17 residues long. The CDR3: CACDLFKSSWDTRQMFF. CDR3 nucleotide sequence: TGTGCCTGTGACTTATTCAAGAGCTCCTGGGACACCCGACAGATGTTTTTC.

This clone was seen a few times. This may come from a read error, since a much larger clone is one base off. The chain joins TRDV3 to TRDJ1, with 11 positions matching TRDD3. The CDR3 length is 22 residues. Germline assignment: CDR1 TVYSNPD and CDR2 GDNSRS (reference sequence). The CDR3, as DNA: TGTGCCTTAAATCGGGCGTCTAGAGCTCCTGGGGGATACCTAGGGTACACCGGTAAACTCATCTTT. It yields the protein CALNRASRAPGGYLGYTGKLIF.

As concerns this clone: The TCRdb protein, from a much larger clone, departs from this DNA's translation at residue 3, likely by read error; the protein shown derives from the DNA. The chain employs TRDV2 and TRDJ3; 7 bases fit TRDD3. Per the germline V gene, CDR1 is GEAIGNYY and CDR2 is EKD. The length of the CDR3 is 18 residues. CDR3 sequence reads: CARDALGAPSWDTRQMFF. Here the CDR3 DNA reads TGTGCCCGTGACGCCCTGGGGGCCCCCTCCTGGGACACCCGACAGATGTTTTTC.

This clone was recorded many times. A far larger clone lies a single base away; this is likely a read error. The chain links TRDV2 to TRDJ1, with 7 nucleotides matching TRDD3. V trimming: 2 bases; J trimming: 0 bases; junction bases outside the gene matches: 2. The CDR3 covers 14 residues. In germline, CDR1 is GEAIGNYY, CDR2 EKD. The chain's CDR3 is CACDILGYTDKLIF. CDR3 nucleotides: TGTGCCTGTGACATACTGGGGTACACCGATAAACTCATCTTT.

In regard to this clone: This DNA's translation and the protein TCRdb lists, from a much larger clone, do not match at residue 3, likely due to a read error; the protein shown is translated from the DNA. CDR3 in amino acids: CARDKILGDTSWDTRQMFF. The CDR3 nucleotides are TGTGCCCGTGACAAAATACTGGGGGATACGTCCTGGGACACCCGACAGATGTTTTTC. The chain uses TRDV2 and TRDJ3, with TRDD3 matching 13 bases. This CDR3 spans 19 amino acids. In germline, CDR1 is GEAIGNYY, CDR2 EKD.